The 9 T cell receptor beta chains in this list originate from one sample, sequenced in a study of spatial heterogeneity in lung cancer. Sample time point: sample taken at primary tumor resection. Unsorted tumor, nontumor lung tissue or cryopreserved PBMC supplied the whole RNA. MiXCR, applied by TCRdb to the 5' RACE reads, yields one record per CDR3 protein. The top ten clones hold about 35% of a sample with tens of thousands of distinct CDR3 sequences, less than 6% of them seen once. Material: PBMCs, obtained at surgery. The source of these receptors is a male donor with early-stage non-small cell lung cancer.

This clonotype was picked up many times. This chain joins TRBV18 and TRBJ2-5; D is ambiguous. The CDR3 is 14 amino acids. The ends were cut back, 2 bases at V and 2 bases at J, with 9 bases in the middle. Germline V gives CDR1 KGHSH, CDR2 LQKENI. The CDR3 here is CASSPVSEQETQYF. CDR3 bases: TGTGCCAGCTCACCAGTCAGTGAACAAGAGACCCAGTACTTC.

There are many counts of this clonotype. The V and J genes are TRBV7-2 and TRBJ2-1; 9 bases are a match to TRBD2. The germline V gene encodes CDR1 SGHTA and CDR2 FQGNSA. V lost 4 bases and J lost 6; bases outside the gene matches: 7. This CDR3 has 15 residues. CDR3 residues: CASSSSGKGGNEQFF. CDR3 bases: TGTGCCAGCAGCTCTAGCGGGAAGGGTGGCAATGAGCAGTTCTTC.

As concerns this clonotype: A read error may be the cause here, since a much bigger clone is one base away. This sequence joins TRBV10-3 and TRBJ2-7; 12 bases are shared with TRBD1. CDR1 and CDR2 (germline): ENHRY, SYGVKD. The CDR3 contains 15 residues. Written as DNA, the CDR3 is TGTGCCACCAGTGAGCGGGGGGACAGGGGGCAAGAGCAGTACTTC. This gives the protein CATSERGDRGQEQYF.

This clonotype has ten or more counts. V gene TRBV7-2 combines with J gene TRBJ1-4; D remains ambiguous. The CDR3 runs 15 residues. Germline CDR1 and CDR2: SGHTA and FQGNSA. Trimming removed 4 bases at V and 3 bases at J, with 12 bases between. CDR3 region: CASSSEVQANEKLFF. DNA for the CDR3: TGTGCCAGCAGCTCAGAGGTCCAAGCTAATGAAAAACTGTTTTTT.

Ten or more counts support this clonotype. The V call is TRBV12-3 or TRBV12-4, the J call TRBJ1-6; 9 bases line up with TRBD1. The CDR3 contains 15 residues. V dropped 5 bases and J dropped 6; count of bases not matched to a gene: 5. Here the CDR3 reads CASSPGTGPNSPLHF. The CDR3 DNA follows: TGTGCCAGCAGTCCCGGGACAGGGCCTAATTCACCCCTCCACTTT.

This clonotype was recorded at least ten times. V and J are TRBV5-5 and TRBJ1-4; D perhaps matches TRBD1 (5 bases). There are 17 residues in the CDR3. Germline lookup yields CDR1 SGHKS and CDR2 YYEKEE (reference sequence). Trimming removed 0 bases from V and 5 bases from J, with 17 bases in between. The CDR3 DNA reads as TGTGCCAGCAGCTTGGGTTCGGGGGTCAGGGCAAATGAAAAACTGTTTTTT. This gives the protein CASSLGSGVRANEKLFF.

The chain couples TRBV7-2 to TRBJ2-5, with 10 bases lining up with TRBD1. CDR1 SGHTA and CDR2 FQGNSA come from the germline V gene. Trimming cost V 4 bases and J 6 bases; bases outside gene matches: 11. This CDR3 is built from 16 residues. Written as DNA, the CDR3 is TGTGCCAGCAGCTCCCGTAGGGGGGACAGGGGACAGACCCAGTACTTC. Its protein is CASSSRRGDRGQTQYF.

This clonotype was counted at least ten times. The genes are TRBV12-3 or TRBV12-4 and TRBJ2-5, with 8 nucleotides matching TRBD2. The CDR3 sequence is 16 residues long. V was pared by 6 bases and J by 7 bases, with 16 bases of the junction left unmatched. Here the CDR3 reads CASRPSGERGGLTQYF. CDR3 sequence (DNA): TGTGCCAGCAGGCCCTCGGGGGAACGGGGGGGATTGACCCAGTACTTC.

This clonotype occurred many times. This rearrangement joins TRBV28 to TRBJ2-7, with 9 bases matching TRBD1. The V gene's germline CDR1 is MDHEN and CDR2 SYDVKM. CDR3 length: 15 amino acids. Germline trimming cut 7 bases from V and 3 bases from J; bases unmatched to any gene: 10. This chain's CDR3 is CASTRGGTGNYEQYF. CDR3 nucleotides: TGTGCCAGCACCAGGGGCGGGACAGGGAACTACGAGCAGTACTTC.